This T cell receptor (beta chain) derives from a study of blood T cell repertoires in COVID-19 (TCRdb year 2020). Context from the whole study: Samples covering the acute and convalescent phases of COVID-19 were provided by collaborators in the United States, Italy and Spain. The repertoires were made available in a free public database intended to serve as a resource for research on the immune response to SARS-CoV-2. The dataset comprised deeply sampled blood TCRbeta repertoires from subjects exposed to, actively infected with, or recovered from COVID-19. The sample metadata nearly always contained a de-identified subject ID, COVID-19 status, age in years and sex. The prospective study material was composed of cDNA or gDNA derived from T cells, B-cell-depleted T cells, or PBMCs. Samples were obtained from the ongoing ImmuneRACE study (first 160 participants) and from some 1,200 subjects provided by 6 global collaborators. Where available, HLA class I and class II types were obtained from metadata supplied by the sample provider rather than from assay-based typing.

The paper's findings and limits, for the study overall: The quantity of clinical and demographic metadata differed by source and by participant and was supplied without curation.

A remark on this clone: Its antigen is still unknown. No qualities accompany the bases; no much larger clone lies one base away.

Participants in the prospective study were enrolled through a virtual design, were aged roughly 18 to 90 years, and lived in roughly 26 United States geographic areas. In the prospective study, participants were assigned to cohorts based on the clinical history participants reported in a screening survey and a study questionnaire. For ImmuneRACE Cohort 3, a participant was defined as recovered based on two consecutive negative NP/OP PCR tests, clearance by a healthcare professional, or resolution of symptoms. Each participant in the prospective study had whole blood, serum and a nasopharyngeal or oropharyngeal swab collected by mobile phlebotomists. Prospective study participants could optionally give additional blood draws and questionnaires over an approximately two-month period. Prospective study blood samples were shipped either frozen or at room temperature before DNA extraction. TCRbeta CDR3 regions were amplified from genomic DNA by means of the immunoSEQ Assay, a bias-controlled multiplex PCR. The original pipeline was this. The number of nucleated cells in each sample was estimated from the amplification of reference gene primers within the assay. Sequence reads were collapsed and filtered to measure the absolute abundance of every unique TCRbeta CDR3 rearrangement. For each sample, productive Simpson clonality was calculated as the square root of Simpson's diversity index over productive rearrangements. This is the immuneACCESS table as TCRdb keeps it, with only in-frame sequences that have V and J called. A part of the clones is gone; compared with another copy, unresolved V genes explain less than half, and the rest is unexplained. V and J calls and clone size are copied from that table; D and trimming were computed from the DNA. The sample contains about 480,000 clones, about 88% of them found a single time. Clones ranked in the top ten supply approximately 8% of the sample.

Germline trimming amounts to 3 bases on V and 5 bases on J, with 4 as the count of junction bases outside the gene matches. The CDR3 runs 14 amino acids, cysteine and phenylalanine included. Only CDR3 DNA is held: 42 bases, read in frame from base 1. The germline V gene encodes CDR1 SGHDT and CDR2 YYEEEE. Input material: PBMCs or T cells enriched from blood (not recorded which). The clonotype originates from a woman in her sixties or seventies who had recovered from COVID-19. This receptor chain uses TRBV5-6 and TRBJ1-1, with 10 bases matching TRBD1. CDR3 sequence: CASSYGQGGTEAFF. The base sequence is TGTGCCAGCAGCTACGGACAGGGGGGAACTGAAGCTTTCTTT. Reference TRBV5-6 and TRBJ1-1 genes cover what lies past the CDR3, so the full variable domain is DAGVTQSPTHLIKTRGQQVTLRCSPKSGHDTVSWYQQALGQGPQFIFQYYEEEERQRGNFPDRFSGHQFPNYSSELNVNALLLGDSALYLCASSYGQGGTEAFFGQGTRLTVV.